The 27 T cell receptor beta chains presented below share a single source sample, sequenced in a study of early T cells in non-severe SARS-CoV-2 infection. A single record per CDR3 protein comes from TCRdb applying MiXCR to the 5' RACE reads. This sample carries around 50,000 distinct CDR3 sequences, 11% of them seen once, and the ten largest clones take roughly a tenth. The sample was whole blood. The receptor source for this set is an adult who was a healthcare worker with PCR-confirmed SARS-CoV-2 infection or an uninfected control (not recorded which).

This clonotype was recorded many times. The CDR3 protein is CATSGGLSLLSATEAFF. Written as DNA, the CDR3 is TGTGCCACCAGTGGCGGGCTTTCTCTACTAAGTGCGACCGAAGCTTTCTTT. The chain joins TRBV24-1 to TRBJ1-1; D gene unclear. Between the trimmed V and J ends, which lost 5 bases and 8 bases, there was a span of 26 bases. The CDR3 length is 17 residues. The germline gives CDR1 KGHDR, CDR2 SFDVKD.

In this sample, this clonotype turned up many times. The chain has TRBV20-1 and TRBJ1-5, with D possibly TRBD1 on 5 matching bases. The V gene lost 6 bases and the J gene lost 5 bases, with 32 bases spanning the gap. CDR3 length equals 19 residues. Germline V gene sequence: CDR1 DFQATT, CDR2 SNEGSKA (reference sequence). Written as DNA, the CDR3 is TGCAGTGCCCTCAACCCCTCTCAGTCCTGGGGGGTAGGGGATCAGCCCCAGCATTTT. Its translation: CSALNPSQSWGVGDQPQHF.

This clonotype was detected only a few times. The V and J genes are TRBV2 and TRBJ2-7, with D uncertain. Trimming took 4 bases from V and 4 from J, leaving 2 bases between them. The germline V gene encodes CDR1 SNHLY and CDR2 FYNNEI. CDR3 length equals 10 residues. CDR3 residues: CASSVYEQYF. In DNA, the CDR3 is TGTGCCAGCAGTGTGTACGAGCAGTACTTC.

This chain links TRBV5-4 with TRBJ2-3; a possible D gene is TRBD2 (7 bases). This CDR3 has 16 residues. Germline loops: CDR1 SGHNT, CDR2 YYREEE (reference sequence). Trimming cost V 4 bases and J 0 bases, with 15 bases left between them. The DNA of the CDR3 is TGTGCCAGCAGCCCGAGGGGGGGGGCTAGCACAGATACGCAGTATTTT. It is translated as CASSPRGGASTDTQYF.

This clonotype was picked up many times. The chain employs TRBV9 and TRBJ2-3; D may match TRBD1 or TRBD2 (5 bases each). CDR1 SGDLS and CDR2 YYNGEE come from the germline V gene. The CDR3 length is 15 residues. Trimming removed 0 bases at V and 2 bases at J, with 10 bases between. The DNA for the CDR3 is TGTGCCAGCAGCGTAGGGCAGGGAGACACAGATACGCAGTATTTT. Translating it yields CASSVGQGDTDTQYF.

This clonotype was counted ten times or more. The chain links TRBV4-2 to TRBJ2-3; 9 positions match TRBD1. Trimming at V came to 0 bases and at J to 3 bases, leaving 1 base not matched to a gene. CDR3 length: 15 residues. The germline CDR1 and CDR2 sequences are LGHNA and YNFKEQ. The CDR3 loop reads CASSQEGTGTDTQYF. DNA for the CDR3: TGTGCCAGCAGCCAAGAGGGGACAGGGACAGATACGCAGTATTTT.

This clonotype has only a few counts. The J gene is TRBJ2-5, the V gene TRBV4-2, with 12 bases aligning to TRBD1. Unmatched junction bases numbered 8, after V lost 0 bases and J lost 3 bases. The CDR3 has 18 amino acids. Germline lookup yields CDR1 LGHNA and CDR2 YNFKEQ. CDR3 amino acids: CASSQEGPGQGAKETQYF. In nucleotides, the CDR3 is TGTGCCAGCAGCCAAGAAGGCCCGGGACAGGGGGCAAAAGAGACCCAGTACTTC.

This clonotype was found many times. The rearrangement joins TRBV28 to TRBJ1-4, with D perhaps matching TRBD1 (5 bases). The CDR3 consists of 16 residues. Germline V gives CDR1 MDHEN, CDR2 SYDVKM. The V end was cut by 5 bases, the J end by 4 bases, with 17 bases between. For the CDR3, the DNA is TGTGCCAGCAGTCCCCCCGGGGGGGGGAATAATGAAAAACTGTTTTTT. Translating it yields CASSPPGGGNNEKLFF.

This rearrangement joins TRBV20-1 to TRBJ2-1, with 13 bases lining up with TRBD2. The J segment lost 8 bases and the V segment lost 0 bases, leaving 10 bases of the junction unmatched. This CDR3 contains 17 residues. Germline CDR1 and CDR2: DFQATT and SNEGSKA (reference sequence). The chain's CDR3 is CSARDVLAGGRGYEQFF. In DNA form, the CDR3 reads TGCAGTGCTAGAGATGTACTAGCGGGGGGGCGAGGTTATGAGCAGTTCTTC.

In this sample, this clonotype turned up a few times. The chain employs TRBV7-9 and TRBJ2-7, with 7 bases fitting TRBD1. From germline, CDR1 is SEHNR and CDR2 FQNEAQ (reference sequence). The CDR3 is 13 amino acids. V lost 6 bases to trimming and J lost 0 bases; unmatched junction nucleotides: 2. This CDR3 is CASRTGSSYEQYF. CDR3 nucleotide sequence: TGTGCCAGCAGGACAGGGTCCTCCTACGAGCAGTACTTC. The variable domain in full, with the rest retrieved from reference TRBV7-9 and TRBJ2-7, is DTGVSQNPRHKITKRGQNVTFRCDPISEHNRLYWYRQTLGQGPEFLTYFQNEAQLEKSRLLSDRFSAERPKGSFSTLEIQRTEQGDSAMYLCASRTGSSYEQYFGPGTRLTVT.

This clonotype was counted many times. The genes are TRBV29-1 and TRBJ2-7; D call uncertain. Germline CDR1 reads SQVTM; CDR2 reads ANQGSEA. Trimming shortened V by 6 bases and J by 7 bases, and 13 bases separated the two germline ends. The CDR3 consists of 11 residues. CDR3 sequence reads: CSVSFGVEQYF. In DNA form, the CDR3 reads TGCAGCGTCTCCTTTGGTGTTGAGCAGTACTTC.

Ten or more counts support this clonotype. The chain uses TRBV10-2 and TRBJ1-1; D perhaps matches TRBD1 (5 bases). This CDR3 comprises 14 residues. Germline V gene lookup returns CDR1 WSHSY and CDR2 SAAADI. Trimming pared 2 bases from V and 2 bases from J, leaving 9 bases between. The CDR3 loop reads CASSEPTANTEAFF. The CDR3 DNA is TGCGCCAGCAGTGAGCCGACAGCAAACACTGAAGCTTTCTTT.

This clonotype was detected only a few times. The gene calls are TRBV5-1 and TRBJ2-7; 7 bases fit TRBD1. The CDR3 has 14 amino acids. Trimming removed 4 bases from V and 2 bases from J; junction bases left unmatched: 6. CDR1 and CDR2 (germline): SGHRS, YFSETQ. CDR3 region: CASSVTGLPYEQYF. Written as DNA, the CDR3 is TGCGCCAGCAGCGTGACAGGGCTACCCTACGAGCAGTACTTC.

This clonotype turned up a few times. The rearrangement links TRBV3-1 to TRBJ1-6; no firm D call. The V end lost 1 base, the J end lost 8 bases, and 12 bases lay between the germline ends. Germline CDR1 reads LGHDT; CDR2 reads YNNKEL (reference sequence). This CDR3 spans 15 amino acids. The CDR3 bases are TGTGCCAGCAGCCAAGCTCCAGGTTTACATTCACCCCTCCACTTT. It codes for CASSQAPGLHSPLHF.

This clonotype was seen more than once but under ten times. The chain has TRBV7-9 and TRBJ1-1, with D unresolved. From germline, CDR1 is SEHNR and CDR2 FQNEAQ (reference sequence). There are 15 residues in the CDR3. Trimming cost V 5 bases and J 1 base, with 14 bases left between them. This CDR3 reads CASSPTRWGNTEAFF. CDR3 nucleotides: TGTGCCAGCAGCCCAACGCGATGGGGGAACACTGAAGCTTTCTTT.

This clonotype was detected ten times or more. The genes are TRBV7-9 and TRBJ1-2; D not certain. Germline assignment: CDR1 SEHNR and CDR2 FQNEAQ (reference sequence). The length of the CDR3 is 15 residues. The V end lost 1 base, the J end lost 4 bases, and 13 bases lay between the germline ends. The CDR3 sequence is CASSLVGLEIYGYTF. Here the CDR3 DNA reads TGTGCCAGCAGCTTAGTGGGCTTGGAGATCTATGGCTACACCTTC.

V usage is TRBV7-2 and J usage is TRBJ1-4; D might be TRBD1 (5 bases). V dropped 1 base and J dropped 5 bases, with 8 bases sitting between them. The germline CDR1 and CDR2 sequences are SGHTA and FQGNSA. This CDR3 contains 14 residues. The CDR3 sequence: CASSLDWGNEKLFF. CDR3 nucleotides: TGTGCCAGCAGCTTAGATTGGGGGAATGAAAAACTGTTTTTT. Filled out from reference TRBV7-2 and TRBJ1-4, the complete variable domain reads GAGVSQSPSNKVTEKGKDVELRCDPISGHTALYWYRQSLGQGLEFLIYFQGNSAPDKSGLPSDRFSAERTGGSVSTLTIQRTQQEDSAVYLCASSLDWGNEKLFFGSGTQLSVL.

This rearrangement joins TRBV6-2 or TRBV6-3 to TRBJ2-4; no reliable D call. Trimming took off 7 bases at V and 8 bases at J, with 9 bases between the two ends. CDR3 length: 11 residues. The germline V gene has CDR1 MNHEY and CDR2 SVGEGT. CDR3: CASTNGHIQYF. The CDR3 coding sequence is TGTGCCAGCACCAATGGGCACATTCAGTACTTC.

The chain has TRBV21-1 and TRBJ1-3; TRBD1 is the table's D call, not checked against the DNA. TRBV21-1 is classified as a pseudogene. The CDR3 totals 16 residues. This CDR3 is CASNPTGKPFGNTIYF. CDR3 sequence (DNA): TGTGCCAGCAACCCGACAGGGAAACCGTTTGGAAACACCATATATTTT.

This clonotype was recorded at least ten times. CDR3 nucleotides: TGCGCCAGCAGTTCATCAGGGGGAATAACCGGGGAGCTGTTTTTT. This gives the protein CASSSSGGITGELFF. The J gene is TRBJ2-2, the V gene TRBV5-1; TRBD1 agrees at 7 bases. The CDR3 is 15 residues long. Germline V lookup: CDR1 SGHRS, CDR2 YFSETQ. J lost 5 bases, V lost 5 bases, and 9 bases had no gene match. The whole variable domain, filled in from reference TRBV5-1 and TRBJ2-2, reads KAGVTQTPRYLIKTRGQQVTLSCSPISGHRSVSWYQQTPGQGLQFLFEYFSETQRNKGNFPGRFSGRQFSNSRSEMNVSTLELGDSALYLCASSSSGGITGELFFGEGSRLTVL.

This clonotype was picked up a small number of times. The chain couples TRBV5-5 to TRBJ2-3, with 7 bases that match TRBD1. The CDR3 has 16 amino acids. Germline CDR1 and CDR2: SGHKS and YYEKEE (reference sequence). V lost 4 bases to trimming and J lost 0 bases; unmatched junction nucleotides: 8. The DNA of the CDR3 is TGTGCCAGCAGCCAATCAAAGGGGGCGAGCACAGATACGCAGTATTTT. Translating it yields CASSQSKGASTDTQYF.

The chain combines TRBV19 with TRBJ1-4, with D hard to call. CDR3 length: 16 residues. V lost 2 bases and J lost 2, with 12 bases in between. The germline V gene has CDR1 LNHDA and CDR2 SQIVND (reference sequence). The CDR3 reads CASSISVLRTNEKLFF. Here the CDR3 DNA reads TGTGCCAGTAGTATATCGGTCCTACGGACTAATGAAAAACTGTTTTTT.

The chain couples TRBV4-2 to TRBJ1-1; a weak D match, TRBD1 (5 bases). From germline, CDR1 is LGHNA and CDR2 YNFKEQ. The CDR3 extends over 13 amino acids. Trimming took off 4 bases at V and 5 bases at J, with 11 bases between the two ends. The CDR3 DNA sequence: TGTGCCAGCAGCCGTCAGACAGATACTGAAGCTTTCTTT. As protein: CASSRQTDTEAFF.

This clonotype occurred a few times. The CDR3 sequence: CASTLRGEGRSLETQYF. The CDR3 nucleotides read TGTGCCAGCACCCTACGAGGGGAGGGGAGGTCATTAGAGACCCAGTACTTC. This chain connects TRBV6-2 or TRBV6-3 to TRBJ2-5, with TRBD2 matching over 7 bases. Germline-derived CDR1 and CDR2 are MNHEY and SVGEGT. The CDR3 runs to 17 residues. V dropped 7 bases and J dropped 4; count of bases not matched to a gene: 18.

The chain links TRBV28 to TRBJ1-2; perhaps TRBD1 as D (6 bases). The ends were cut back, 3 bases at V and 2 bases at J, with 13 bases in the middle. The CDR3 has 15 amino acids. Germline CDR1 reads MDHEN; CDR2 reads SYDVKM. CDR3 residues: CASSLLGGANYGYTF. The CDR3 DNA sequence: TGTGCCAGCAGTTTGTTGGGGGGCGCGAACTATGGCTACACCTTC.

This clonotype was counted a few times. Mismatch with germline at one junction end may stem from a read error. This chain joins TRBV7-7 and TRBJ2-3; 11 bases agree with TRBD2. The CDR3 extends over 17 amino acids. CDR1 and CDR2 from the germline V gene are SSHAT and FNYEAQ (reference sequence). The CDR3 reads CASSSRLAGGRTDTQYF. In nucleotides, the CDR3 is TGTGCTAGCAGCTCGCGTCTAGCGGGGGGAAGGACAGATACGCAGTATTTT.

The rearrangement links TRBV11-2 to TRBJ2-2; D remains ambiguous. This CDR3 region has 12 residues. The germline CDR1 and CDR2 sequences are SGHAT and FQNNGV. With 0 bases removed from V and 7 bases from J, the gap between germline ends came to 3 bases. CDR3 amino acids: CASSLEYGELFF. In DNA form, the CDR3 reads TGTGCCAGCAGCTTAGAATACGGGGAGCTGTTTTTT.